This TCR beta chain appears in the sequencing data of a study of shared clonotypes between healthy human individuals. General observations from the study: Rarefaction showed sorted-subset sequencing was incomplete despite large depth.

Data came from immunoSEQ multiplex PCR; TCRdb stores just in-frame clones and leaves some out. The sample yields under 2,500,000 clones, roughly 95% seen once. There are 14 residues in the CDR3. Looked up from germline, CDR1 is MDHEN and CDR2 is SYDVKM. With 5 bases removed from V and 4 bases from J, the gap between germline ends came to 14 bases. About this clone: Antigen specificity is unknown.

Partitioning of CD4+ cells yielded a CD45RA+ naive subset and a CD45RA-negative memory subset. The V and J genes are TRBV28 and TRBJ1-1; TRBD1 might be the D (5 bases). The sequenced sample was naive CD4+ T cells sorted from blood. The subset was: CD45RA+ positively selected. This clonotype was obtained from a man aged 18 to 30 in good health. Here the CDR3 DNA reads TGTGCCAGCAGTGGGACTTTCGGAGGCACTGAAGCTTTCTTT. This encodes CASSGTFGGTEAFF.